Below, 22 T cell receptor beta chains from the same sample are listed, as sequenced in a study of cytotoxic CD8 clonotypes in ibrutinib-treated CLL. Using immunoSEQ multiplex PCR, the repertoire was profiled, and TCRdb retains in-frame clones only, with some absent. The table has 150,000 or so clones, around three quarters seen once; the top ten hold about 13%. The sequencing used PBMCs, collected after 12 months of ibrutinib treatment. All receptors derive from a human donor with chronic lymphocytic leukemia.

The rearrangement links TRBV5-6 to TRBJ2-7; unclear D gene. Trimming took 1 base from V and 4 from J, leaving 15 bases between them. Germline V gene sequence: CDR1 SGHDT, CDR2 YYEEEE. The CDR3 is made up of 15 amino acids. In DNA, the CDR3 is TGTGCCAGCAGCTTGTCGATAGGCGTCGGTTACGAGCAGTACTTC. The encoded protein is CASSLSIGVGYEQYF.

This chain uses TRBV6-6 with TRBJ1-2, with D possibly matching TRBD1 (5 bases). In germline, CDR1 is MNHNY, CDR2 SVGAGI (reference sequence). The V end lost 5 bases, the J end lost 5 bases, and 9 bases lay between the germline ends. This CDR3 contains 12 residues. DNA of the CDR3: TGTGCCAGCAGTCCTGGGGCATATGGCTACACCTTC. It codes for CASSPGAYGYTF.

DNA of the CDR3: TGTGCCAGCAGCGTAGGAGGTGCGCTCTATGGCTACACCTTC. This gives the protein CASSVGGALYGYTF. V gene TRBV9 combines with J gene TRBJ1-2; D not certain. The germline V gene has CDR1 SGDLS and CDR2 YYNGEE. Trimming cost V 0 bases and J 4 bases, with 10 bases left between them. The CDR3 is 14 amino acids.

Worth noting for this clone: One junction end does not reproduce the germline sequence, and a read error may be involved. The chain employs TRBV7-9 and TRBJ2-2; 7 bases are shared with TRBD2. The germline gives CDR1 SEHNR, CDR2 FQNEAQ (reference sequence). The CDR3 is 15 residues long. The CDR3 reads CANSLGAGATGELFF. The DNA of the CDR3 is TGTGCCAACAGCTTAGGGGCGGGAGCCACCGGGGAGCTGTTTTTT.

The DNA for the CDR3 is TGCAGCTTCAGGGGGCAGGGCACCGGGGAGCTGTTTTTT. Translated: CSFRGQGTGELFF. V usage is TRBV29-1 and J usage is TRBJ2-2; 8 nucleotides line up with TRBD1. This CDR3 contains 13 residues. The junction had 6 bases not matched to a gene; V was cut back by 8 bases and J by 4 bases. Germline V CDR1 and CDR2: SQVTM, ANQGSEA.

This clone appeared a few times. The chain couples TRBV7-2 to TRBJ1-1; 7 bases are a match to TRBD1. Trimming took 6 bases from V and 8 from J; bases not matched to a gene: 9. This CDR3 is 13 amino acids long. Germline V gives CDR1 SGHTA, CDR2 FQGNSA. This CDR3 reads CASSQGGAREAFF. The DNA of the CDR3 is TGTGCCAGCAGTCAGGGGGGCGCGAGGGAAGCTTTCTTT.

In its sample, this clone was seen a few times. For the CDR3, the DNA is TGTGCCAGCTCACTAGCGGGTTTTACCTACGAGCAGTACTTC. Protein sequence: CASSLAGFTYEQYF. This chain connects TRBV18 to TRBJ2-7; 7 bases are shared with TRBD2. The CDR3 totals 14 residues. Trimming at V came to 4 bases and at J to 2 bases, leaving 5 bases not matched to a gene. Germline loops: CDR1 KGHSH, CDR2 LQKENI.

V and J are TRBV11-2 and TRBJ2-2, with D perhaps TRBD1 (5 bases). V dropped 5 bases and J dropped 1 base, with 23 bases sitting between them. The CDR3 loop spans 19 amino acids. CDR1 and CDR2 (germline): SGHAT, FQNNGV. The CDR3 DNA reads TGTGCCAGCAGCATGTATTATGGACCGAGACAGCTGAACACCGGGGAGCTGTTTTTT. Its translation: CASSMYYGPRQLNTGELFF.

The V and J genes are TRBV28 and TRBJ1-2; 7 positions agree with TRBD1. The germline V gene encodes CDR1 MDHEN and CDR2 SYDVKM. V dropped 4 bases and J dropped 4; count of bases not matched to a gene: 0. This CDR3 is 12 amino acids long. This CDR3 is CASSSGGYGYTF. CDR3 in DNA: TGTGCCAGCAGTTCAGGGGGCTATGGCTACACCTTC.

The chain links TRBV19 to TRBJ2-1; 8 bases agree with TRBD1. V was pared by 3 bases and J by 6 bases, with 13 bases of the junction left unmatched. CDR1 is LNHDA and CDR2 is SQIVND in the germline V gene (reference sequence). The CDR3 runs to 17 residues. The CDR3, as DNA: TGTGCCAGTAGTATCGGATATGGACAGGGACATATCAATGAGCAGTTCTTC. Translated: CASSIGYGQGHINEQFF.

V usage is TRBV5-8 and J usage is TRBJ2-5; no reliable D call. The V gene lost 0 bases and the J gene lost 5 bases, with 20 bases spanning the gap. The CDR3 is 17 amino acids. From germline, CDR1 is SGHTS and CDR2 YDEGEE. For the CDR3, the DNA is TGTGCCAGCAGCTTGGGGGATGTAGGAGACAAGTGGGAGACCCAGTACTTC. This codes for CASSLGDVGDKWETQYF.

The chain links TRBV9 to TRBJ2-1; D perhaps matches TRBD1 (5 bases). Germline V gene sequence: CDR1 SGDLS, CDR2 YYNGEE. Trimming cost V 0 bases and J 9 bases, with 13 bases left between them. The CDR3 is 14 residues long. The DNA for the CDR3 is TGTGCCAGCAGCGTAGCTACACAGGCCGGTGAGCAGTTCTTC. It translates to CASSVATQAGEQFF.

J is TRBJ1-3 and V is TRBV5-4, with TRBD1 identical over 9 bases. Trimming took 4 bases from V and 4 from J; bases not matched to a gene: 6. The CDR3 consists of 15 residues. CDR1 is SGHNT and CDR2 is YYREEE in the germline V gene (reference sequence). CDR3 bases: TGTGCCAGCAGCCCACTTGGGACAGGGGGAAACACCATATATTTT. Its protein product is CASSPLGTGGNTIYF. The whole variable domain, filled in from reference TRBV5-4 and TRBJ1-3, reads ETGVTQSPTHLIKTRGQQVTLRCSSQSGHNTVSWYQQALGQGPQFIFQYYREEENGRGNFPPRFSGLQFPNYSSELNVNALELDDSALYLCASSPLGTGGNTIYFGEGSWLTVV.

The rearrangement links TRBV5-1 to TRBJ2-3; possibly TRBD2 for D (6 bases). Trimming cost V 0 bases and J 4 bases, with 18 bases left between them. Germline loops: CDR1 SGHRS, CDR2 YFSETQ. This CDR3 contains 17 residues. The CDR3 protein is CASSLVRRRESADTQYF. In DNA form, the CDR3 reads TGCGCCAGCAGCTTGGTACGACGCCGGGAGTCGGCAGATACGCAGTATTTT. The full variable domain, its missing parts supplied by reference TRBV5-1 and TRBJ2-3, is KAGVTQTPRYLIKTRGQQVTLSCSPISGHRSVSWYQQTPGQGLQFLFEYFSETQRNKGNFPGRFSGRQFSNSRSEMNVSTLELGDSALYLCASSLVRRRESADTQYFGPGTRLTVL.

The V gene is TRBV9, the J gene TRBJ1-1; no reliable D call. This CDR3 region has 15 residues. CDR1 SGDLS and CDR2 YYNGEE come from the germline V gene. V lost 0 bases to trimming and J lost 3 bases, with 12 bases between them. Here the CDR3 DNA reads TGTGCCAGCAGCGTAGGGATATATCTGGACACTGAAGCTTTCTTT. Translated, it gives CASSVGIYLDTEAFF.

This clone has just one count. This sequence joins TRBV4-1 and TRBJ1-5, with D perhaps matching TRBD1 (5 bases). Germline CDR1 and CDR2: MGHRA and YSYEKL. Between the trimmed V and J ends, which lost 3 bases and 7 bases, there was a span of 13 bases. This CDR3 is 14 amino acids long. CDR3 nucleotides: TGCGCCAGCAGCCAGATCTTCAGGGTGCAGCCCCAGCATTTT. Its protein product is CASSQIFRVQPQHF.

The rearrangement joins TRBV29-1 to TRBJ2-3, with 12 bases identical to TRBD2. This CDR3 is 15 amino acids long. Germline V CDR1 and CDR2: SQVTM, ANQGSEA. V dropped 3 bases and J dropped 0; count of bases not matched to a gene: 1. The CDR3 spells CSVDGLAGSTDTQYF. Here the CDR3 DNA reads TGCAGCGTTGATGGACTAGCGGGGAGCACAGATACGCAGTATTTT.

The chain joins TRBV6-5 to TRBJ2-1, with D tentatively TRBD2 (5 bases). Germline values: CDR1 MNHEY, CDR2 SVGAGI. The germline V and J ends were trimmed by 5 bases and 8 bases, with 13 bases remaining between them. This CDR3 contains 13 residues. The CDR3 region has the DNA TGTGCCAGCAGTCCCCCCGGGATCTATGAGCAGTTCTTC. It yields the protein CASSPPGIYEQFF.

The CDR3 DNA sequence: TGCGCCAGCAGCTACGGGACGGACAATCAGCCCCAGCATTTT. This codes for CASSYGTDNQPQHF. This rearrangement joins TRBV5-1 to TRBJ1-5, with a tentative D call TRBD1 (5 bases). The CDR3 sequence is 14 residues long. The germline CDR1 and CDR2 sequences are SGHRS and YFSETQ. V lost 3 bases and J lost 3, with 10 bases in between.

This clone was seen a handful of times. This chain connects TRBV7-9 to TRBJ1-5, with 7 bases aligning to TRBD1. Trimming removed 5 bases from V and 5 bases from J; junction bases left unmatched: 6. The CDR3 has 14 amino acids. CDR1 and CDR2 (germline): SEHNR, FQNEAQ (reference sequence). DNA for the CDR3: TGTGCCAGCAGCGCCCGGACAGGAGATCAGCCCCAGCATTTT. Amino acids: CASSARTGDQPQHF.

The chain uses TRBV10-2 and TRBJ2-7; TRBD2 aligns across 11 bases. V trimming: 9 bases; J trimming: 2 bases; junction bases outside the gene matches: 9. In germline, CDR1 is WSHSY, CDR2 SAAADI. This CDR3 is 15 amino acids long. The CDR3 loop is CASSSGRLFPYEQYF. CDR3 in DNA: TGCGCCAGTTCTAGCGGGAGGCTGTTCCCCTACGAGCAGTACTTC.

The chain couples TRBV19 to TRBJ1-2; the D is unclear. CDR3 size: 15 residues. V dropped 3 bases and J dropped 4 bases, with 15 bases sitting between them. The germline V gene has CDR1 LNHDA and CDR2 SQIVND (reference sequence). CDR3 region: CASSIISRRIYGYTF. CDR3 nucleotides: TGTGCCAGTAGTATTATAAGCAGGAGGATCTATGGCTACACCTTC.